This T cell receptor beta chain stems from a study of blood T cells in healthy people across ages. PCR was performed a second time for about 7 to 11 cycles using a sample-barcoded 5' primer and a J-beta primer mix. TCRdb passed the 5' RACE reads through MiXCR, listing each CDR3 protein once. In the table there are about 810,000 distinct CDR3 sequences, about 37% of which are singletons. There are 13 residues in the CDR3. V shed 0 bases and J shed 2 bases, with 3 bases lying between them. The germline CDR1 and CDR2 sequences are LGHNA and YNFKEQ. The sample was blood. This receptor was identified in a man younger than 35 in good health. V gene TRBV4-2 combines with J gene TRBJ2-3; D is unresolved. The DNA for the CDR3 is TGTGCCAGCAGCCAAGACAACACAGATACGCAGTATTTT. It translates to CASSQDNTDTQYF.